The source of this TCR beta chain is a study of OX40 agonist ivuxolimab in advanced cancers. Produced via immunoSEQ multiplex PCR; TCRdb's table is partial and in-frame only. The sample consists of roughly 89,000 clones, more than 80% of them appearing once. Trimming cost V 5 bases and J 0 bases; bases outside gene matches: 10. The CDR3 covers 17 residues. Germline-derived CDR1 and CDR2 are SEHNR and FQNEAQ (reference sequence). The sequences come from CD4+ or CD8+ T cells sorted from blood, collected in a trial of the OX40 agonist ivuxolimab. The rearrangement joins TRBV7-9 to TRBJ2-1, with 7 bases aligning to TRBD2. The TCR comes from an adult with an advanced solid tumor such as melanoma, head and neck, liver or kidney cancer. CDR3 region: CASSPAVAGRSYNEQFF. The CDR3 nucleotides are TGTGCCAGCAGCCCAGCAGTAGCGGGCCGCTCCTACAATGAGCAGTTCTTC.